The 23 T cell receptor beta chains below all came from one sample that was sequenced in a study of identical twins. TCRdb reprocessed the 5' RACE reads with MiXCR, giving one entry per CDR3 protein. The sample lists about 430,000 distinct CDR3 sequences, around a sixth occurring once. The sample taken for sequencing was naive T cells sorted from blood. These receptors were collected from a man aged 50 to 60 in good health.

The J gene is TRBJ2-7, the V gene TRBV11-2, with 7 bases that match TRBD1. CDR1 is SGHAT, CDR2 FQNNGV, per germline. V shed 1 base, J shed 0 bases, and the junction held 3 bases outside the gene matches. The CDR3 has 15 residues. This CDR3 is CASSLVNRGSYEQYF. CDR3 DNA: TGTGCCAGCAGCTTAGTAAACAGGGGCTCCTACGAGCAGTACTTC.

CDR3 loop: CATTRRGSGITYNEQFF. CDR3 nucleotides: TGTGCCACCACACGGCGGGGAAGCGGGATTACATACAATGAGCAGTTCTTC. The chain combines TRBV19 with TRBJ2-1; TRBD2 agrees at 7 bases. The germline CDR1 and CDR2 sequences are LNHDA and SQIVND (reference sequence). The CDR3 spans 17 residues. V was pared by 10 bases and J by 4 bases, with 19 bases of the junction left unmatched.

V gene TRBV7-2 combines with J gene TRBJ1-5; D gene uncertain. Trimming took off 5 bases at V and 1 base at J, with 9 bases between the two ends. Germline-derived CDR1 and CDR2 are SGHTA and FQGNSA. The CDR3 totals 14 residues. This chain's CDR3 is CASSPIWSNQPQHF. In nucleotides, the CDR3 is TGTGCCAGCAGCCCCATTTGGAGCAATCAGCCCCAGCATTTT. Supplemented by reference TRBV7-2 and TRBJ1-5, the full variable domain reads GAGVSQSPSNKVTEKGKDVELRCDPISGHTALYWYRQSLGQGLEFLIYFQGNSAPDKSGLPSDRFSAERTGGSVSTLTIQRTQQEDSAVYLCASSPIWSNQPQHFGDGTRLSIL.

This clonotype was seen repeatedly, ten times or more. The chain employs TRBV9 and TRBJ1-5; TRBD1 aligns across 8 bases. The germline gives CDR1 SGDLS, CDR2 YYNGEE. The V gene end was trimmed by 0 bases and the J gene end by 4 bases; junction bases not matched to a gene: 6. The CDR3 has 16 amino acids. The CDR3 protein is CASSVGWTGKNQPQHF. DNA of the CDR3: TGTGCCAGCAGCGTAGGGTGGACAGGGAAAAATCAGCCCCAGCATTTT.

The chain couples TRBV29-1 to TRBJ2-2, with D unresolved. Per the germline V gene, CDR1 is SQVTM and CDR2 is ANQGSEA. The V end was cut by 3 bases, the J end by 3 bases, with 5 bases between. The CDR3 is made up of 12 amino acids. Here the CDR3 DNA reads TGCAGCGTTGAGGGTCACACCGGGGAGCTGTTTTTT. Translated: CSVEGHTGELFF.

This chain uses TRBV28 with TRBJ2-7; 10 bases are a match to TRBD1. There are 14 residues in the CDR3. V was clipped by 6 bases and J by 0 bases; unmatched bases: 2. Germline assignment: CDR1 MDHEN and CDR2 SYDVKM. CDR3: CASSGTGDSYEQYF. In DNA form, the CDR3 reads TGTGCCAGCAGCGGGACAGGGGACTCCTACGAGCAGTACTTC.

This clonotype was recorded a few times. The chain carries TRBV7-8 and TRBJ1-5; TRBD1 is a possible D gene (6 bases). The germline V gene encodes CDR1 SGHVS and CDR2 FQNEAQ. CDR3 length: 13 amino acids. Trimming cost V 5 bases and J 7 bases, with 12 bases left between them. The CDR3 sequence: CASSRGQDQPQHF. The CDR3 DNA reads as TGTGCCAGCAGCCGGGGGCAGGACCAGCCCCAGCATTTT.

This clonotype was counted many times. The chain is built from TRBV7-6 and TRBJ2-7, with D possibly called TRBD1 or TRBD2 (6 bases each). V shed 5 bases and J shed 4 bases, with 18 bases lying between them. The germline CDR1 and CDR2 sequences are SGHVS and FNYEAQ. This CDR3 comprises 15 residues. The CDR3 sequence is CASSPLGGTSYEQYF. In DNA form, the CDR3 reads TGTGCCAGCAGCCCCTTGGGGGGCACTTCGTACGAGCAGTACTTC. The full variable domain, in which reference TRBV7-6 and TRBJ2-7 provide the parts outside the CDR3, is GAGVSQSPRYKVTKRGQDVALRCDPISGHVSLYWYRQALGQGPEFLTYFNYEAQQDKSGLPNDRFSAERPEGSISTLTIQRTEQRDSAMYRCASSPLGGTSYEQYFGPGTRLTVT.

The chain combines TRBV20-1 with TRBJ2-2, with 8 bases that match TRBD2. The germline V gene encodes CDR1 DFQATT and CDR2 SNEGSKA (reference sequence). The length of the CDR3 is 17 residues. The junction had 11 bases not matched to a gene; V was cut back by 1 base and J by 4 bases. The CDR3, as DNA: TGCAGTGCTAGAGGGTCCCGGGGGGGTTCCCTCACCGGGGAGCTGTTTTTT. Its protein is CSARGSRGGSLTGELFF.

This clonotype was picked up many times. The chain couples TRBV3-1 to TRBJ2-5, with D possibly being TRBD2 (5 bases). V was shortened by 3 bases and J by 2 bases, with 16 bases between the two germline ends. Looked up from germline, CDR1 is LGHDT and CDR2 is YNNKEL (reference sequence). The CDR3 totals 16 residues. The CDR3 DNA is TGTGCCAGCAGCCAGCGCGGGTCGGGGAGACAAGAGACCCAGTACTTC. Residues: CASSQRGSGRQETQYF.

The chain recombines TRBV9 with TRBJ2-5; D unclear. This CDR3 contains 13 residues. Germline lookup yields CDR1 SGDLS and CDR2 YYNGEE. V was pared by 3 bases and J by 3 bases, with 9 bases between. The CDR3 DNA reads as TGTGCCAGCAGCGACATTCCAGAAGAGACCCAGTACTTC. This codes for CASSDIPEETQYF.

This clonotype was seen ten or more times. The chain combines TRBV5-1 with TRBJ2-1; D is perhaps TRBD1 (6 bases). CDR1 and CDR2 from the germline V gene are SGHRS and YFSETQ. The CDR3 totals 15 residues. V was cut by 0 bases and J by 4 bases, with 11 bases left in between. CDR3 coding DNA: TGCGCCAGCAGCTTGGTACAGGGAAGGTACAATGAGCAGTTCTTC. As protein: CASSLVQGRYNEQFF.

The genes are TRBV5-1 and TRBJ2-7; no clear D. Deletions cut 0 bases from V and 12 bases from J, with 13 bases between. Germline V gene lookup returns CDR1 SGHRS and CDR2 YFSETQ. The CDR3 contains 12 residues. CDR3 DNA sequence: TGCGCCAGCAGCTTGGTTGGGGAACTCCCGTACTTC. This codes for CASSLVGELPYF.

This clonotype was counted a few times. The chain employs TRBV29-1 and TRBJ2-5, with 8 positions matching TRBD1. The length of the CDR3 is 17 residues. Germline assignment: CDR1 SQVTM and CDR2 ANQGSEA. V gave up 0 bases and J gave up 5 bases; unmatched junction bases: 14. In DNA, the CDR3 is TGCAGCGTTGAAGATTCGGGAAGGCAGGGGGCATGGGAGACCCAGTACTTC. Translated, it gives CSVEDSGRQGAWETQYF.

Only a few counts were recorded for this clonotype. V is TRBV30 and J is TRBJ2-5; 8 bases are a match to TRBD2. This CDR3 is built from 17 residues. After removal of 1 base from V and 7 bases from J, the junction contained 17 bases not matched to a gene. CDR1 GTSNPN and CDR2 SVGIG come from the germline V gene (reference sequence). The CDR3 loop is CAWSDPTGTRGRVTQYF. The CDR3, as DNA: TGTGCCTGGAGTGACCCTACCGGGACTAGAGGCCGCGTGACCCAGTACTTC.

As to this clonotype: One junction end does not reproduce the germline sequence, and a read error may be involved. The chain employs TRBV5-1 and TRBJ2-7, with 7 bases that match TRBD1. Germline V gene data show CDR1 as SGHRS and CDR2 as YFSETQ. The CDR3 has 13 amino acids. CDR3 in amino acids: CDSSQDREYEQYF. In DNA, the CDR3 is TGCGACAGCAGCCAAGACAGGGAATACGAGCAGTACTTC.

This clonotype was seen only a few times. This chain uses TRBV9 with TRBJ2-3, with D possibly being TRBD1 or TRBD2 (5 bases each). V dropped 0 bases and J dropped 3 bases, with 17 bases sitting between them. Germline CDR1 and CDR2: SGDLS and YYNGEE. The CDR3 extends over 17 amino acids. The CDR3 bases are TGTGCCAGCAGCGTAGCAGGGTCGAGCGGTAGAACAGATACGCAGTATTTT. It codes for CASSVAGSSGRTDTQYF.

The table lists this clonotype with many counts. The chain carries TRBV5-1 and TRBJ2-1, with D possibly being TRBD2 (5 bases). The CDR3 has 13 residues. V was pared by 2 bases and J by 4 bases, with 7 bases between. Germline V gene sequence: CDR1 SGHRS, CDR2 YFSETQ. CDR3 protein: CASSFTSYNEQFF. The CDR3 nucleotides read TGCGCCAGCAGCTTTACTAGTTACAATGAGCAGTTCTTC.

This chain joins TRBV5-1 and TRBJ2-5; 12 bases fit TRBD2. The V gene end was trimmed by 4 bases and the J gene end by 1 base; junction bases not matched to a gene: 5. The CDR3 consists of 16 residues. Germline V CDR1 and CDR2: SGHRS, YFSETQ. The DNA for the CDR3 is TGCGCCAGCAGCAGCCCTAGCGGGGGGGCCCAAGAGACCCAGTACTTC. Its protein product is CASSSPSGGAQETQYF.

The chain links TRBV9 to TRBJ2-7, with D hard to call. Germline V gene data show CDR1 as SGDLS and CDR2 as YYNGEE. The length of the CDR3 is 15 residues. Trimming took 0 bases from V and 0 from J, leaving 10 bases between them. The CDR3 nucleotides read TGTGCCAGCAGCGTAGATCTGGGTAGCTCCTACGAGCAGTACTTC. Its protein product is CASSVDLGSSYEQYF.

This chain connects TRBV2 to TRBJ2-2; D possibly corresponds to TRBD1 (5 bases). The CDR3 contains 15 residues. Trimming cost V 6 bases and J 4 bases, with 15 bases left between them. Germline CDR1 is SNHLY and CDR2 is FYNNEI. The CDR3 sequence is CASRWGLKPTGELFF. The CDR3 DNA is TGTGCCAGCAGATGGGGCCTCAAACCCACCGGGGAGCTGTTTTTT.

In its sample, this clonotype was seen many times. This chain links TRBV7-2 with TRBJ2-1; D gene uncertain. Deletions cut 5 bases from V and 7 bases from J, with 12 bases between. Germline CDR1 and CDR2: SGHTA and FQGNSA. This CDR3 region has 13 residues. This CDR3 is CASSPLRLNEQFF. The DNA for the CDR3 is TGTGCCAGCAGCCCGTTAAGGTTGAATGAGCAGTTCTTC. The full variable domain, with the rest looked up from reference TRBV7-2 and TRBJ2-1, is GAGVSQSPSNKVTEKGKDVELRCDPISGHTALYWYRQSLGQGLEFLIYFQGNSAPDKSGLPSDRFSAERTGGSVSTLTIQRTQQEDSAVYLCASSPLRLNEQFFGPGTRLTVL.

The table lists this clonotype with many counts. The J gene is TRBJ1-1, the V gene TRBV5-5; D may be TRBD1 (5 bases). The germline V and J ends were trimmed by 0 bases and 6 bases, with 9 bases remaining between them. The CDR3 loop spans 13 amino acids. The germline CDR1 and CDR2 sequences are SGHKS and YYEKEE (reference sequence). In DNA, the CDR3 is TGTGCCAGCAGCTTGGGGACAACCGCTGAAGCTTTCTTT. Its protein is CASSLGTTAEAFF. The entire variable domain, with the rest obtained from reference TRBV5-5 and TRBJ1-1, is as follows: DAGVTQSPTHLIKTRGQQVTLRCSPISGHKSVSWYQQVLGQGPQFIFQYYEKEERGRGNFPDRFSARQFPNYSSELNVNALLLGDSALYLCASSLGTTAEAFFGQGTRLTVV.